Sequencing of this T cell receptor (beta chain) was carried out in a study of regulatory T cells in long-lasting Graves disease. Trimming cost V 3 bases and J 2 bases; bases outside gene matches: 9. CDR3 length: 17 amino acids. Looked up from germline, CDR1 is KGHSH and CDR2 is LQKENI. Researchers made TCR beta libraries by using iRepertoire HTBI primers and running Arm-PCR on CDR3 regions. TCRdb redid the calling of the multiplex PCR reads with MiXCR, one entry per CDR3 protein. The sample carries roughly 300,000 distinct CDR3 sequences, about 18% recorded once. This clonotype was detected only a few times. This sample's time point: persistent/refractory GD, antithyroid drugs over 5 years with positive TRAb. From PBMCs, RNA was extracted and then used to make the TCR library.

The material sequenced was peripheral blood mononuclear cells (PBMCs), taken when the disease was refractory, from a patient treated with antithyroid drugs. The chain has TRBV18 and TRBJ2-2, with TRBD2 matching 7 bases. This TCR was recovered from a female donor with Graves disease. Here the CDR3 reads CASSPTQLASNTGELFF. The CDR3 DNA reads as TGTGCCAGCTCACCGACCCAACTAGCGAGTAACACCGGGGAGCTGTTTTTT.